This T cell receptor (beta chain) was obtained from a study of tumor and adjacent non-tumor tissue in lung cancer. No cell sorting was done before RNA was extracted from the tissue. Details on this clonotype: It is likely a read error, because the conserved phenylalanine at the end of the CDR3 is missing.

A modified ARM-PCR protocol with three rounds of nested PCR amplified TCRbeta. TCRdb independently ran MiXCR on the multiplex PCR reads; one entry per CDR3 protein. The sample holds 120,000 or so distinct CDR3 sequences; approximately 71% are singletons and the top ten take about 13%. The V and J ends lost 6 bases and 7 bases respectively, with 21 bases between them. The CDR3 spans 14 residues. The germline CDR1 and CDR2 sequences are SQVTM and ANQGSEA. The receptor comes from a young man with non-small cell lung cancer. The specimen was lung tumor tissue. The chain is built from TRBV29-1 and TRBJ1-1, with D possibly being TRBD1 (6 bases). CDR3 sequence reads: CSVRTTGSRVEAFI. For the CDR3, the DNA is TGCAGCGTACGAACTACAGGGAGTAGAGTTGAAGCTTTCATT.